This T cell receptor (beta chain) was sequenced for a study of shared clonotypes between healthy human individuals. General observations from the study: Roughly 5% of naive CD4 clonotypes were shared across several donors.

Sorted-subset replicate PCR reactions contained approximately 190 ng DNA, corresponding to about 30,000 T cell genomes. In the source study's methods: Filtering of immunoSEQ junctional sequences could not match full-length read filtering. Data came from immunoSEQ multiplex PCR; TCRdb stores just in-frame clones and leaves some out. V, J and clone size derive from that table, while D and trimming were established from the DNA sequence. The profile covers some 1,600,000 clones, with around 98% appearing a single time and 0.4% to 0.55% taken by the ten largest. Regarding this clone: The antigen remains undetermined.

The clonotype was recovered from a man aged 25 to 40 in good health. What was sequenced was naive CD4+ T cells sorted from blood. Subset denoted: CD45RA+ positively selected.

The CDR3 here is CASSESITSSYEQYF. The CDR3 nucleotides read TGTGCCAGCAGTGAAAGCATTACGAGCTCCTACGAGCAGTACTTC. The chain carries TRBV2 and TRBJ2-7; D uncertain. The CDR3 has 15 amino acids. From germline, CDR1 is SNHLY and CDR2 FYNNEI. V shed 2 bases and J shed 0 bases, with 11 bases lying between them.